Given below is one T cell receptor (beta chain) in context. Because it lacks the conserved phenylalanine or tryptophan at the end, this CDR3 is likely a read error. The source of the sample is a study of shared clonotypes between healthy human individuals. Germline V lookup: CDR1 KGHSH, CDR2 LQKENI. The CDR3 spans 14 residues. V shed 2 bases and J shed 0 bases, with 6 bases lying between them. The assay was immunoSEQ multiplex PCR, and TCRdb's table has in-frame clones only and misses some. The sample shows approximately 1,000,000 clones, roughly 80% of them seen only once. Input material: memory CD4+ T cells from PBMCs. Subset specified: CD45RA-negative fraction. This clonotype originated in a man in his late teens or twenties in good health. Some clones in this sample may be carry-over from other donors' samples. This rearrangement joins TRBV18 to TRBJ2-3; no clear D gene. The CDR3 is CASSPTPSTDTQYS. CDR3 coding DNA: TGTGCCAGCTCACCAACCCCGAGCACAGATACGCAGTATTCT.